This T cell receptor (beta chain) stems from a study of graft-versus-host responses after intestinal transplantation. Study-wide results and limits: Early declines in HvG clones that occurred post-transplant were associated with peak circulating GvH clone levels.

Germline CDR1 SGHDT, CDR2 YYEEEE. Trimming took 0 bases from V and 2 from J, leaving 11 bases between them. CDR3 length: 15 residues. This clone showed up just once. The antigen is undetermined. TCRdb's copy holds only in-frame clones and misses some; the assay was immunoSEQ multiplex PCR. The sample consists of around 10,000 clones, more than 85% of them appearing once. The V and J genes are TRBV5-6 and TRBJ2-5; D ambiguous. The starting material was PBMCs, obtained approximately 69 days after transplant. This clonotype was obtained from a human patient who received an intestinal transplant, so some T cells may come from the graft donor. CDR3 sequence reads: CASSLGPGDQETQYF. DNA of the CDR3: TGTGCCAGCAGCTTGGGGCCGGGCGATCAAGAGACCCAGTACTTC.